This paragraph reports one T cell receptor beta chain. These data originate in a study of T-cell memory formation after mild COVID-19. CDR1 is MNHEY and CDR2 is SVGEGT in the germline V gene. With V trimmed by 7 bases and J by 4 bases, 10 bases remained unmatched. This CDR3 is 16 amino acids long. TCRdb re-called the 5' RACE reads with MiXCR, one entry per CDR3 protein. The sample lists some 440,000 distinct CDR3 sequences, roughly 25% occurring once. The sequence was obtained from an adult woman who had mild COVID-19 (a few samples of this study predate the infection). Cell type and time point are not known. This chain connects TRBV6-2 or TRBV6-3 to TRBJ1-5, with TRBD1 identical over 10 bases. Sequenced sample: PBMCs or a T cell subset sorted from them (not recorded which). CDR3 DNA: TGTGCCAGCACTCCGGGACAGGGGTGGCCGAATCAGCCCCAGCATTTT. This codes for CASTPGQGWPNQPQHF.